This entry lists 19 T cell receptor beta chains sequenced from one sample in a study of blood T cells in healthy people across ages. The authors ran a second PCR of about 6 to 11 cycles using a sample-barcoded 5' primer and a J-beta primer mix. Via MiXCR, TCRdb re-called the 5' RACE reads, giving one row per CDR3 protein. The sample carries almost 800,000 distinct CDR3 sequences, 55% to 75% recorded once. Sequencing input: blood. The receptors here all came from a man aged 30-40 years in good health.

This chain links TRBV4-2 with TRBJ2-3, with D perhaps matching TRBD2 (5 bases). Germline lookup yields CDR1 LGHNA and CDR2 YNFKEQ. This CDR3 has 15 residues. V was trimmed by 2 bases and J by 0 bases, leaving 9 bases between them. This chain's CDR3 is CASSQWSGSTDTQYF. The CDR3 DNA sequence: TGTGCCAGCAGCCAATGGTCGGGGAGCACAGATACGCAGTATTTT.

This chain links TRBV5-1 with TRBJ2-1; D perhaps matches TRBD2 (6 bases). The CDR3 runs to 17 residues. V was shortened by 3 bases and J by 5 bases, with 21 bases between the two germline ends. Per germline, CDR1 SGHRS and CDR2 YFSETQ. CDR3 in DNA: TGCGCCAGCAGCTCGGCCGTGGTGGGGGGTTTCCACAATGAGCAGTTCTTC. This sequence encodes CASSSAVVGGFHNEQFF.

This clonotype was detected only a few times. The J gene is TRBJ1-6, the V gene TRBV10-3; D is ambiguous. The V and J ends lost 6 bases and 7 bases respectively, with 13 bases between them. Germline V gene data show CDR1 as ENHRY and CDR2 as SYGVKD. This CDR3 is built from 14 residues. The CDR3 region has the DNA TGTGCCATCAGCCCGGGCCAAGCGAATTCACCCCTCCACTTT. This gives the protein CAISPGQANSPLHF.

The rearrangement links TRBV7-9 to TRBJ1-5, with D possibly being TRBD1 (6 bases). V was cut by 3 bases and J by 5 bases, with 11 bases left in between. Looked up from germline, CDR1 is SEHNR and CDR2 is FQNEAQ (reference sequence). The CDR3 covers 14 residues. The CDR3, as DNA: TGTGCCAGCAGCTTCCAGGGGCATGATCAGCCCCAGCATTTT. Translating gives CASSFQGHDQPQHF. The full variable domain, with the rest looked up from reference TRBV7-9 and TRBJ1-5, is DTGVSQNPRHKITKRGQNVTFRCDPISEHNRLYWYRQTLGQGPEFLTYFQNEAQLEKSRLLSDRFSAERPKGSFSTLEIQRTEQGDSAMYLCASSFQGHDQPQHFGDGTRLSIL.

The chain links TRBV7-2 to TRBJ1-2, with unresolved D. CDR3 length: 15 residues. Germline CDR1 reads SGHTA; CDR2 reads FQGNSA. V was cut by 1 base and J by 8 bases, with 17 bases left in between. The CDR3 protein is CASSLVVSDWRGYTF. In DNA, the CDR3 is TGTGCCAGCAGCTTAGTGGTCAGTGATTGGAGGGGCTACACCTTC.

This sequence joins TRBV13 and TRBJ1-6, with 9 bases that match TRBD1. Germline V gene lookup returns CDR1 PRHDT and CDR2 FYEKMQ (reference sequence). Germline trimming cut 5 bases from V and 5 bases from J; bases unmatched to any gene: 1. The CDR3 loop spans 14 amino acids. The CDR3 nucleotides are TGTGCCAGCAGCCGGACAGGGGATAATTCACCCCTCCACTTT. It specifies CASSRTGDNSPLHF.

The V gene is TRBV7-2, the J gene TRBJ2-3; 7 bases fit TRBD2. Germline assignment: CDR1 SGHTA and CDR2 FQGNSA. The CDR3 loop spans 16 amino acids. V shed 3 bases and J 1 base; nucleotides not matched to a gene: 7. DNA of the CDR3: TGTGCCAGCAGCTTGTCCACTAGCGCGGGCACAGATACGCAGTATTTT. The encoded protein is CASSLSTSAGTDTQYF.

The chain recombines TRBV11-1 with TRBJ2-5; D may be TRBD2 (5 bases). In germline, CDR1 is SGHAT, CDR2 FQDESV (reference sequence). V lost 4 bases to trimming and J lost 7 bases, with 13 bases between them. There are 13 residues in the CDR3. In nucleotides, the CDR3 is TGTGCCAGCAGCTCCATACTAGAGGTGACCCAGTACTTC. Translation gives CASSSILEVTQYF.

This clonotype was counted only a few times. The rearrangement joins TRBV9 to TRBJ2-7; 10 nucleotides line up with TRBD1. Germline CDR1 is SGDLS and CDR2 is YYNGEE. This CDR3 has 15 residues. Trimming removed 3 bases from V and 6 bases from J; junction bases left unmatched: 9. The CDR3 coding sequence is TGTGCCAGCAGCGAAGGGACAGGGGACACCACCGAGCAGTACTTC. This translates into CASSEGTGDTTEQYF.

For the CDR3, the DNA is TGCAGCATAGAAGACAGTATTGACAATGAGCAGTACTTC. As protein: CSIEDSIDNEQYF. This chain links TRBV20-1 with TRBJ2-7, with D possibly TRBD1 on 5 matching bases. This CDR3 spans 13 amino acids. The germline gives CDR1 DFQATT, CDR2 SNEGSKA (reference sequence).

CDR3 in DNA: TGTGCCAGCAAGACAGAGAGCTACGAGCAGTACTTC. Protein product: CASKTESYEQYF. The rearrangement links TRBV27 to TRBJ2-7; D perhaps matches TRBD1 (5 bases). V was cut by 7 bases and J by 3 bases, with 10 bases left in between. Germline V gene sequence: CDR1 MNHEY, CDR2 SMNVEV (reference sequence). This CDR3 has 12 amino acids.

This sequence joins TRBV9 and TRBJ1-1; maybe TRBD1 (6 bases). Germline-derived CDR1 and CDR2 are SGDLS and YYNGEE. The CDR3 is made up of 15 amino acids. V was cut by 0 bases and J by 5 bases, with 14 bases left in between. CDR3 residues: CASSVGVQGRTEAFF. CDR3 DNA: TGTGCCAGCAGCGTAGGGGTACAGGGTAGGACTGAAGCTTTCTTT.

The J gene is TRBJ2-3, the V gene TRBV20-1, with 13 nucleotides matching TRBD2. This CDR3 spans 18 amino acids. Per the germline V gene, CDR1 is DFQATT and CDR2 is SNEGSKA (reference sequence). J lost 8 bases, V lost 6 bases, and 20 bases had no gene match. CDR3 sequence: CSAHRTSGGLRGSGTQYF. Written as DNA, the CDR3 is TGCAGTGCCCACCGGACTAGCGGGGGACTCCGGGGCTCCGGTACGCAGTATTTT.

The V and J genes are TRBV7-2 and TRBJ2-4; tentatively, D is TRBD1 (6 bases). Germline V lookup: CDR1 SGHTA, CDR2 FQGNSA. V was trimmed by 2 bases and J by 5 bases, leaving 10 bases between them. This CDR3 has 14 amino acids. The CDR3 is CASSLMTGENIQYF. CDR3 DNA sequence: TGTGCCAGCAGCTTAATGACAGGCGAAAACATTCAGTACTTC.

This clonotype was detected ten times or more. The V call is TRBV7-2, the J call TRBJ2-7; 16 bases are shared with TRBD2. Germline trimming cut 4 bases from V and 2 bases from J; bases unmatched to any gene: 2. The germline V gene encodes CDR1 SGHTA and CDR2 FQGNSA. This CDR3 region has 16 residues. CDR3 sequence: CASSWGLAGGAYEQYF. The DNA of the CDR3 is TGTGCCAGCAGCTGGGGACTAGCGGGAGGGGCCTACGAGCAGTACTTC.

This clonotype showed up just a few times. The chain recombines TRBV27 with TRBJ1-2, with D possibly matching TRBD1 (5 bases). Trimming removed 5 bases from V and 3 bases from J, with 19 bases in between. The CDR3 spans 16 residues. Looked up from germline, CDR1 is MNHEY and CDR2 is SMNVEV (reference sequence). CDR3 sequence reads: CASSPSGRTFDYGYTF. The CDR3 DNA follows: TGTGCCAGCAGTCCCTCGGGGCGGACGTTTGACTATGGCTACACCTTC.

V usage is TRBV9 and J usage is TRBJ1-2, with TRBD1 as a possible D gene (5 bases). The germline gives CDR1 SGDLS, CDR2 YYNGEE. This CDR3 is built from 16 residues. V shed 0 bases and J shed 4 bases, with 16 bases lying between them. CDR3 bases: TGTGCCAGCAGCGTAGAGAACTCCCGGGGGTCCTATGGCTACACCTTC. Translating it yields CASSVENSRGSYGYTF. Supplemented by reference TRBV9 and TRBJ1-2, the full variable domain reads DSGVTQTPKHLITATGQRVTLRCSPRSGDLSVYWYQQSLDQGLQFLIQYYNGEERAKGNILERFSAQQFPDLHSELNLSSLELGDSALYFCASSVENSRGSYGYTFGSGTRLTVV.

The rearrangement joins TRBV6-2 or TRBV6-3 to TRBJ1-5; D uncertain. In germline, CDR1 is MNHEY, CDR2 SVGEGT. The CDR3 runs 13 residues. Trimming took 6 bases from V and 1 from J, leaving 7 bases between them. The CDR3 loop is CASRTNSNQPQHF. Here the CDR3 DNA reads TGTGCCAGCAGGACAAACAGCAATCAGCCCCAGCATTTT.

V gene TRBV20-1 combines with J gene TRBJ2-5; 10 positions agree with TRBD2. Germline CDR1 DFQATT, CDR2 SNEGSKA (reference sequence). V shed 6 bases and J 5 bases; nucleotides not matched to a gene: 6. This CDR3 contains 13 residues. The CDR3 here is CSAQPGLAETQYF. The CDR3 coding sequence is TGCAGTGCCCAACCGGGACTAGCGGAGACCCAGTACTTC.